The 4 T cell receptor beta chains listed next were all sequenced from one sample in a study of yellow fever vaccine responses in identical twins. TCRdb passed the RT-PCR reads through MiXCR, listing each CDR3 protein once. Here the sample spans 30,000 to 35,000 distinct CDR3 sequences, roughly three fifths being singletons. The sample was T cells from blood (PBMCs), unsorted or a sorted subset (not recorded which), taken before or after yellow fever vaccination (not recorded which). These receptors were taken from a woman aged 18 to 35 who received the yellow fever vaccine.

Written as DNA, the CDR3 is TGCGCCAGCAGCTTCAATATCGGGGTCGAGCAGTACTTC. Its translation: CASSFNIGVEQYF. This chain joins TRBV4-1 and TRBJ2-7; tentatively, D is TRBD2 (5 bases). The V gene lost 5 bases and the J gene lost 6 bases, with 14 bases spanning the gap. CDR1 and CDR2 (germline): MGHRA, YSYEKL. The CDR3 sequence is 13 residues long.

V and J are TRBV10-1 and TRBJ2-1; possibly TRBD1 or TRBD2 for D (5 bases each). V was cut by 4 bases and J by 10 bases, with 17 bases left in between. CDR3 length: 14 residues. CDR1 is WNHNN and CDR2 is SYGVQD in the germline V gene (reference sequence). The CDR3 nucleotides are TGCGCCAGCAGTGTCCAGGGTCGGGGAAAAGAGCAGTTCTTC. It is translated as CASSVQGRGKEQFF.

The chain links TRBV29-1 to TRBJ2-7, with a possible D match to TRBD2 (6 bases). The germline V and J ends were trimmed by 3 bases and 0 bases, with 9 bases remaining between them. CDR3 size: 13 residues. Germline V gene data show CDR1 as SQVTM and CDR2 as ANQGSEA. CDR3 amino acids: CSVEEGHSYEQYF. The CDR3 DNA reads as TGCAGCGTTGAGGAGGGGCACTCCTACGAGCAGTACTTC.

The J gene is TRBJ2-3, the V gene TRBV23-1, with 8 nucleotides matching TRBD2. TRBV23-1 is known as an ORF, though its function is uncertain. CDR3 size: 15 residues. The V and J ends lost 4 bases and 5 bases, in that order; junction bases with no gene match: 8. The DNA of the CDR3 is TGCGCCAGCAGTCCCACTAGCGGCGCGGGAGATACGCAGTATTTT. Translating it yields CASSPTSGAGDTQYF.